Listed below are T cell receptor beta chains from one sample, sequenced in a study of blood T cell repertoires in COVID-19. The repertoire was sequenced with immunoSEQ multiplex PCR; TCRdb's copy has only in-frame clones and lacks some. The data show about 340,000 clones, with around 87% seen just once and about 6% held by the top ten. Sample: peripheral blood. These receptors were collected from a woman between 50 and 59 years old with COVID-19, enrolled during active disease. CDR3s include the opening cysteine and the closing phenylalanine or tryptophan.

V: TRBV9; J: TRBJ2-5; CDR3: CASSSRTGGGETQYF
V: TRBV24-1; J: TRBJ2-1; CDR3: CATSDPEVYEQFF
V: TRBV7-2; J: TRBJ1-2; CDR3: CASSPTLRAPYTF
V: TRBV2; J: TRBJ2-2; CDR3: CASSEASAGLAGVRTGELFF
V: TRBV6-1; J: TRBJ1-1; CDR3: CASSEAGNTEAFF
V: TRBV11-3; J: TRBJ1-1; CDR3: CASSSRGANTEAFF
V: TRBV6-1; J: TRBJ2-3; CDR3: CASSDSLAGGPGDTQYF
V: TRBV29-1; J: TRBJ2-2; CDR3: CSGGRARANTGELFF
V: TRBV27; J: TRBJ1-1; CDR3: CASSLLADTEAFF
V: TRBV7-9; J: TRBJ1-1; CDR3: CASSSGQGITEAFF
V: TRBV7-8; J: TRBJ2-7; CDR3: CASSQFHYEQYF
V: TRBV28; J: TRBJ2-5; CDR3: CARVTGGWETQYF
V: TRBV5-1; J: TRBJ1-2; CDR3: CASSREVWYGYTF
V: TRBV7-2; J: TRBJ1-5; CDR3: CASSFSGVLMRQPQHF
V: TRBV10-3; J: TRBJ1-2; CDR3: CAISESRQGASGGYTF
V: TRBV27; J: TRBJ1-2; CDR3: CASSLWGPEYGYTF
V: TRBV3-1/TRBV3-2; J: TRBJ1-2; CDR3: CASSQDLGTVNYGYTF
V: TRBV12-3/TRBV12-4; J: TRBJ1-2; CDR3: CASTLRGSDGYTF